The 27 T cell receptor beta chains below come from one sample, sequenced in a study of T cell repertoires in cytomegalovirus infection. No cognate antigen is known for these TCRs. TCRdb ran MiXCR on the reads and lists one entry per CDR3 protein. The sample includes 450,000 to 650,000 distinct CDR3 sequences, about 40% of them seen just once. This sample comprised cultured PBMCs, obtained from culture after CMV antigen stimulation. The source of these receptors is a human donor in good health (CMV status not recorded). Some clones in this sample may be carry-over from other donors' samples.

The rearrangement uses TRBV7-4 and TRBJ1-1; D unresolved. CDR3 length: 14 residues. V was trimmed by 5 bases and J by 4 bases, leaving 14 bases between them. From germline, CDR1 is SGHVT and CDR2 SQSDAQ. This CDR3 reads CASSPRDPSTEAFF. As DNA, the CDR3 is TGTGCCAGCAGCCCCCGAGACCCTAGCACTGAAGCTTTCTTT.

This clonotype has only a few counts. CDR3 sequence (DNA): TGTGCCAGCAGTTTATTTGCGGTAACAGATACGCAGTATTTT. This translates into CASSLFAVTDTQYF. V and J are TRBV12-3 or TRBV12-4 and TRBJ2-3, with D hard to call. The CDR3 is made up of 14 amino acids. Trimming cost V 2 bases and J 3 bases, with 9 bases left between them.

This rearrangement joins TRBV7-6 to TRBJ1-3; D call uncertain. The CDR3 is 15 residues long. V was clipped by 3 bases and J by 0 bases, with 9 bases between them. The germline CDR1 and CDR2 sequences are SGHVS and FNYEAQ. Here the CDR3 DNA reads TGTGCCAGCAGCTTTAACGGAGGCTCTGGAAACACCATATATTTT. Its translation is CASSFNGGSGNTIYF.

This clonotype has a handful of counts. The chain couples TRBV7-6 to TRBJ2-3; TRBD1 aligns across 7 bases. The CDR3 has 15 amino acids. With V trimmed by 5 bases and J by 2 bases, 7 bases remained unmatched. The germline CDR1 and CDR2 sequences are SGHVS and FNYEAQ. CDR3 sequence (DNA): TGTGCCAGCAGCCCGGGACAGTATTACACAGATACGCAGTATTTT. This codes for CASSPGQYYTDTQYF.

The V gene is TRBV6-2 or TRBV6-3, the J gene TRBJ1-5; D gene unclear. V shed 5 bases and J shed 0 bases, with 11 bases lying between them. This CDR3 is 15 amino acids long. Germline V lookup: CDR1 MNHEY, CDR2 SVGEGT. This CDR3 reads CASSPPGNSNQPQHF. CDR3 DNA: TGTGCCAGCAGTCCCCCGGGGAATAGCAATCAGCCCCAGCATTTT.

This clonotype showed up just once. CDR3 DNA sequence: TGTGCTAGTGGCCCTGGTTTAGGGGTCGGGGAGCTGTTTTTT. It is translated as CASGPGLGVGELFF. The rearrangement joins TRBV12-5 to TRBJ2-2, with a weak D call TRBD1 (5 bases). The CDR3 is made up of 14 amino acids. Between the trimmed V and J ends, which lost 6 bases and 7 bases, there was a span of 15 bases. The germline V gene encodes CDR1 LGHNT and CDR2 FRNRAP.

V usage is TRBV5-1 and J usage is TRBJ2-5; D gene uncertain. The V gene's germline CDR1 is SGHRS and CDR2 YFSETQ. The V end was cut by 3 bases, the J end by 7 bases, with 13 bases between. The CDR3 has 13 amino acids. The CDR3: CASSYGPQWTQYF. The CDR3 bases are TGCGCCAGCAGCTACGGGCCCCAGTGGACCCAGTACTTC.

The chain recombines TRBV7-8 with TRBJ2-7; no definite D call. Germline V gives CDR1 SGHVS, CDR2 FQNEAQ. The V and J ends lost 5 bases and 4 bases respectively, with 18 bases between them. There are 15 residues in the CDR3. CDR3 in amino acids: CASSNLGLLVYEQYF. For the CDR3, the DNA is TGTGCCAGCAGCAACCTCGGGCTGCTGGTTTACGAGCAGTACTTC. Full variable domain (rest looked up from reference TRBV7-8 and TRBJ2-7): GAGVSQSPRYKVAKRGQDVALRCDPISGHVSLFWYQQALGQGPEFLTYFQNEAQLDKSGLPSDRFFAERPEGSVSTLKIQRTQQEDSAVYLCASSNLGLLVYEQYFGPGTRLTVT.

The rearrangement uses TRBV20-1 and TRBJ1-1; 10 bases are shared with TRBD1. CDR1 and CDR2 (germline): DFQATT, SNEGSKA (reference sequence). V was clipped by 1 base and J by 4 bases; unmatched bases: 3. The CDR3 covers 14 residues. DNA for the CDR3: TGCAGTGCTAGAGCCGGGACAGGGGTCACTGAAGCTTTCTTT. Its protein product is CSARAGTGVTEAFF.

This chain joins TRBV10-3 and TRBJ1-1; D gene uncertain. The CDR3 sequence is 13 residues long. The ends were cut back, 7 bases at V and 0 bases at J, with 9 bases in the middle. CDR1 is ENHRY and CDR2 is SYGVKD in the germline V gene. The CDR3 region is CAITDTVNTEAFF. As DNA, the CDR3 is TGTGCCATCACCGACACGGTGAACACTGAAGCTTTCTTT.

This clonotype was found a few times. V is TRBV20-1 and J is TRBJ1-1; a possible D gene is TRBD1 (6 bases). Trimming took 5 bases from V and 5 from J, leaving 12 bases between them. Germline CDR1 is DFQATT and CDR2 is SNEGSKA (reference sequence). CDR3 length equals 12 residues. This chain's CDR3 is CSARQAATEAFF. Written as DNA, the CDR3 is TGCAGTGCTCGACAGGCAGCTACTGAAGCTTTCTTT.

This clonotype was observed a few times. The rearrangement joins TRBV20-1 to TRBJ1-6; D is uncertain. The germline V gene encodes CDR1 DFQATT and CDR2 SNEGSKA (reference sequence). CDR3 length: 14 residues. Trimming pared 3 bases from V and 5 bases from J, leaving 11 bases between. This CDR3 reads CSASRGTDNSPLHF. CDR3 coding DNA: TGCAGTGCTAGCCGGGGTACGGATAATTCACCCCTCCACTTT.

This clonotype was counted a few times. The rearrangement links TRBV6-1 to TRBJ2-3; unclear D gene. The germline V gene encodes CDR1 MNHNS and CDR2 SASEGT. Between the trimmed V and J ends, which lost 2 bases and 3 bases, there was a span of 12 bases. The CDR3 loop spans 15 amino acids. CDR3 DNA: TGTGCCAGCAGTGAATATTTCGGAAGGACAGATACGCAGTATTTT. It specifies CASSEYFGRTDTQYF.

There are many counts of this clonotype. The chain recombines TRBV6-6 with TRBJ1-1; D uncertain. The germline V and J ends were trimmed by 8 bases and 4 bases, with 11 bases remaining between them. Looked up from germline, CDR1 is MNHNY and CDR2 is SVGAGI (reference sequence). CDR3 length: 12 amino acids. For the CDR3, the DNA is TGTGCCAGCGCGGAGGGTGGCACTGAAGCTTTCTTT. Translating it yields CASAEGGTEAFF.

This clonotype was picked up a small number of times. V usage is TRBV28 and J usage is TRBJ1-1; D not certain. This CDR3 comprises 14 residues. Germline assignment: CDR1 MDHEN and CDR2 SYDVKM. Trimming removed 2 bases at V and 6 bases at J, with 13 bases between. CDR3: CASSLGFGVPEAFF. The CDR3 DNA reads TGTGCCAGCAGTTTAGGCTTCGGGGTCCCTGAAGCTTTCTTT.

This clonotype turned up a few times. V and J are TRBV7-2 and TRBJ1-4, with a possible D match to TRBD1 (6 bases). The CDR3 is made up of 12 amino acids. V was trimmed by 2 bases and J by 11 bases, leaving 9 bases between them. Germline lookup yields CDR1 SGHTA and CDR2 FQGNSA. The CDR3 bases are TGTGCCAGCAGCTTATTAGGGGGTAAACTGTTTTTT. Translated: CASSLLGGKLFF.

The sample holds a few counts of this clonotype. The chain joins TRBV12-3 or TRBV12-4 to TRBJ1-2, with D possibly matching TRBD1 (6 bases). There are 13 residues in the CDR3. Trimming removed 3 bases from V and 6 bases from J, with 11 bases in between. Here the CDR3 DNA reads TGTGCCAGCAGTTTGAGGGGGGAGGATGGCTACACCTTC. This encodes CASSLRGEDGYTF.

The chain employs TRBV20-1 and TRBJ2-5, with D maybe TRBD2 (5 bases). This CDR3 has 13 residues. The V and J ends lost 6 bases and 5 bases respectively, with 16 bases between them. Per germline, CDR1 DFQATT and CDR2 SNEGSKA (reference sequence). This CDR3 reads CSAHGGPGETQYF. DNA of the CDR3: TGCAGTGCCCACGGAGGCCCCGGGGAGACCCAGTACTTC.

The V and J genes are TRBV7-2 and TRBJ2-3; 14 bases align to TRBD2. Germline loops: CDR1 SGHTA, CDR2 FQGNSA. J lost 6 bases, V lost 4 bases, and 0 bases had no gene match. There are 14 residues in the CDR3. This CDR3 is CASSWTSGGDTQYF. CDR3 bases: TGTGCCAGCAGCTGGACTAGCGGGGGGGATACGCAGTATTTT.

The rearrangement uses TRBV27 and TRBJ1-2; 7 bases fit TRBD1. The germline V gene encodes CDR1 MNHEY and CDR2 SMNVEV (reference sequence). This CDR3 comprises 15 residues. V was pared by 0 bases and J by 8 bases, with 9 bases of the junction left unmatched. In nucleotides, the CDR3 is TGTGCCAGCAGTTTATCGACGGCCTCAGGGGGAGGCTACACCTTC. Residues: CASSLSTASGGGYTF.

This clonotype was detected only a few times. In nucleotides, the CDR3 is TGTGCCAGCACTCAGGGAACCTACGAGCAGTACTTC. Translating it yields CASTQGTYEQYF. V is TRBV25-1 and J is TRBJ2-7; tentatively, D is TRBD1 (5 bases). In germline, CDR1 is MGHDK, CDR2 SYGVNS. The length of the CDR3 is 12 residues. V was cut by 7 bases and J by 2 bases, with 9 bases left in between.

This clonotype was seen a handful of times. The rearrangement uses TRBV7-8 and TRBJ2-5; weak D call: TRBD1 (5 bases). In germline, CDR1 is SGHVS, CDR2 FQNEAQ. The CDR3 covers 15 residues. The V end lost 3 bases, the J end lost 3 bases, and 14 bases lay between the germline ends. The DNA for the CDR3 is TGTGCCAGCAGCTTCAATCGCGACAGCAAAGAGACCCAGTACTTC. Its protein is CASSFNRDSKETQYF.

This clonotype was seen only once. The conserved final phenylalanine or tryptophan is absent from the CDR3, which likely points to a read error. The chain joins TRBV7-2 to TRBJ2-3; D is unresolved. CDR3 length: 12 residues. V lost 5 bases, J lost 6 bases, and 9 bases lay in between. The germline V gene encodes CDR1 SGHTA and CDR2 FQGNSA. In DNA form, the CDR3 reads TGTGCCAGCAGCAGGCAGTGGGATACGCAGTATTTG. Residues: CASSRQWDTQYL.

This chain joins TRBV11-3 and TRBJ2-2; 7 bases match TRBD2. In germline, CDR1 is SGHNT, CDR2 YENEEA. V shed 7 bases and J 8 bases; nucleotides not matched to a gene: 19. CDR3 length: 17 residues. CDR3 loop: CASNSWGEGLGTGELFF. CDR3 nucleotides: TGTGCCAGCAACTCCTGGGGGGAGGGCCTCGGGACTGGGGAGCTGTTTTTT.

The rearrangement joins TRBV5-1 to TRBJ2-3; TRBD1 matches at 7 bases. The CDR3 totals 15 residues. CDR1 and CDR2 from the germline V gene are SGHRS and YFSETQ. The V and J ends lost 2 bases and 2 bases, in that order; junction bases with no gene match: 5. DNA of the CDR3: TGCGCCAGCAGCTTTAGGGGGCCCCTCACAGATACGCAGTATTTT. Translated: CASSFRGPLTDTQYF.

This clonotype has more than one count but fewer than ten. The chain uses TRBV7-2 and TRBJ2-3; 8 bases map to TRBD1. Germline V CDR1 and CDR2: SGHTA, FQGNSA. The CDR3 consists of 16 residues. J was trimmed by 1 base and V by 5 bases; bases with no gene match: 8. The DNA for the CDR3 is TGTGCCAGCAGCGTAACGACCAGGGGGCGCACAGATACGCAGTATTTT. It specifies CASSVTTRGRTDTQYF.

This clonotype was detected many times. CDR3 nucleotides: TGTGCCAGCAGCGAAACGCGGGAGACCCAGTACTTC. It is translated as CASSETRETQYF. V usage is TRBV12-3 or TRBV12-4 and J usage is TRBJ2-5, with D unclear. There are 12 residues in the CDR3. V was clipped by 6 bases and J by 5 bases, with 10 bases between them.